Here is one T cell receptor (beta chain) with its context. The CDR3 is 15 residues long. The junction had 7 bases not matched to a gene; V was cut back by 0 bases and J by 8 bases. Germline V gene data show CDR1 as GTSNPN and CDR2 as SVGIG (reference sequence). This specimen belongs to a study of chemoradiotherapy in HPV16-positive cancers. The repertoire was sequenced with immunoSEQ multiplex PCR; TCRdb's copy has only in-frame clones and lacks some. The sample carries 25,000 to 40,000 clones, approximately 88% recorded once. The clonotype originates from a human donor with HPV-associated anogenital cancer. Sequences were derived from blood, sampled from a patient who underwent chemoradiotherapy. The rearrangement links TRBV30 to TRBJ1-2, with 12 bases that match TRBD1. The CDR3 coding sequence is TGTGCCTGGAGTGTACCGGGACAGGGGGCTGGAGGCTACACCTTC. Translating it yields CAWSVPGQGAGGYTF.